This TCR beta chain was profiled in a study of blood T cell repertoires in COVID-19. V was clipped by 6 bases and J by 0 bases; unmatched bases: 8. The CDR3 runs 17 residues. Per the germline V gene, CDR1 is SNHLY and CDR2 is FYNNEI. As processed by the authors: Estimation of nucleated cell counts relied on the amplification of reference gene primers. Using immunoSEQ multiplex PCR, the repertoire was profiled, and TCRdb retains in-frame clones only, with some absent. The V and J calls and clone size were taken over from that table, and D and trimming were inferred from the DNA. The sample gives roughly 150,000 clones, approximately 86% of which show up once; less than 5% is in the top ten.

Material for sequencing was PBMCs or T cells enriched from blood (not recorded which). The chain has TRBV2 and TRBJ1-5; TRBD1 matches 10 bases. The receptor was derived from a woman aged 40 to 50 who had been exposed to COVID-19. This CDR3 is CASSGQGGRGSNQPQHF. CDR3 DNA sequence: TGTGCCAGCAGCGGACAGGGGGGCCGGGGTAGCAATCAGCCCCAGCATTTT. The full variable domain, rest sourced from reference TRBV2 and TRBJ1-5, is EPEVTQTPSHQVTQMGQEVILRCVPISNHLYFYWYRQILGQKVEFLVSFYNNEISEKSEIFDDQFSVERPDGSNFTLKIRSTKLEDSAMYFCASSGQGGRGSNQPQHFGDGTRLSIL.